The clone carrying this TCR beta chain showed up just a few times. This specimen belongs to a study of blood T cell repertoires in COVID-19. Turning to the study itself: PBMCs, B-cell-depleted T cells, or T cells were the source of the cDNA or gDNA that made up the material.

In the original processing: Nucleated cell number was recorded as an estimate derived from reference gene primer amplification. Some clones are missing from TCRdb's copy, which holds only in-frame ones; the method was immunoSEQ multiplex PCR. V, J and clone size reflect that table, while D and trimming were determined from the DNA. The table records approximately 200,000 clones, roughly 87% of them present only once. The CDR3 extends over 14 amino acids. The origin of this receptor is a woman under 40 who had recovered from COVID-19. The sequenced material came from PBMCs or T cells enriched from blood (not recorded which). The chain couples TRBV21-1 to TRBJ2-7; the DNA was not used to check the table's D call, TRBD2. TRBV21-1 represents a pseudogene. CDR3 in amino acids: CDPPGWGTSYEQYF. In DNA, the CDR3 is TGTGACCCCCCTGGATGGGGGACTTCCTACGAGCAGTACTTC.